These 32 T cell receptor beta chains share one sample of origin, sequenced in a study of graft-versus-host responses after intestinal transplantation. Their antigens are not known. Profiling relied on immunoSEQ multiplex PCR, and the TCRdb table lists in-frame clones only, not all of them. This table holds tens of thousands of clones, approximately 92% found once. The source was unstimulated CD8+ T cells sorted from spleen or lymph node cells, collected before intestinal transplant. All receptors come from a human donor who received an intestinal transplant.

The V call is TRBV4-2, the J call TRBJ2-5, with TRBD2 matching over 9 bases. V shed 4 bases and J 5 bases; nucleotides not matched to a gene: 5. The CDR3 spans 14 residues. Germline V CDR1 and CDR2: LGHNA, YNFKEQ. CDR3 DNA sequence: TGTGCCAGCAGCCGCGGGGGGGAGGCGGAGACCCAGTACTTC. Protein sequence: CASSRGGEAETQYF.

The chain links TRBV5-4 to TRBJ1-3; D remains ambiguous. The V gene lost 4 bases and the J gene lost 4 bases, with 12 bases spanning the gap. Germline V lookup: CDR1 SGHNT, CDR2 YYREEE (reference sequence). This CDR3 comprises 14 residues. CDR3 amino acids: CASSKTSEGNTIYF. The CDR3 DNA follows: TGTGCCAGCAGCAAGACCTCGGAGGGAAACACCATATATTTT.

This clone was recorded only once. The rearrangement joins TRBV4-1 to TRBJ2-1; D is unclear. There are 17 residues in the CDR3. The germline CDR1 and CDR2 sequences are MGHRA and YSYEKL. V was shortened by 0 bases and J by 2 bases, with 14 bases between the two germline ends. CDR3 nucleotides: TGCGCCAGCAGCCAAGATGGCCATCCGATGGCCTACAATGAGCAGTTCTTC. Translated: CASSQDGHPMAYNEQFF.

This chain uses TRBV4-3 with TRBJ2-1; TRBD2 agrees at 11 bases. J was trimmed by 8 bases and V by 1 base; bases with no gene match: 7. Germline V lookup: CDR1 LGHNA, CDR2 YSLEER. The CDR3 is 16 amino acids. This CDR3 reads CASSQVVAGGLDEQFF. CDR3 sequence (DNA): TGCGCCAGCAGCCAAGTAGTAGCGGGGGGGCTGGATGAGCAGTTCTTC.

The CDR3 loop is CASSFSVEAFF. In nucleotides, the CDR3 is TGTGCCAGCAGCTTCTCGGTGGAAGCTTTCTTT. V gene TRBV9 combines with J gene TRBJ1-1; D unclear. This CDR3 is built from 11 residues. The germline V gene encodes CDR1 SGDLS and CDR2 YYNGEE. Trimming took 4 bases from V and 8 from J, leaving 9 bases between them.

The J gene is TRBJ2-5, the V gene TRBV6-5, with D possibly matching TRBD2 (5 bases). Germline-derived CDR1 and CDR2 are MNHEY and SVGAGI. With 2 bases removed from V and 4 bases from J, the gap between germline ends came to 11 bases. This CDR3 comprises 14 residues. The CDR3, as DNA: TGTGCCAGCAGTTACGAGGCTAGCTCAGAGACCCAGTACTTC. Protein product: CASSYEASSETQYF.

The chain employs TRBV19 and TRBJ2-5; 10 positions agree with TRBD2. The germline CDR1 and CDR2 sequences are LNHDA and SQIVND (reference sequence). The CDR3 spans 14 residues. V gave up 7 bases and J gave up 4 bases; unmatched junction bases: 6. Here the CDR3 reads CASTNVAGGETQYF. The CDR3 coding sequence is TGTGCCAGTACAAACGTAGCGGGAGGAGAGACCCAGTACTTC.

The DNA for the CDR3 is TGTGCCTGGAGTGTTTCGCGAGACAGGGGGTACAATGAGCAGTTCTTC. This encodes CAWSVSRDRGYNEQFF. The V gene is TRBV30, the J gene TRBJ2-1, with 9 bases fitting TRBD1. The germline CDR1 and CDR2 sequences are GTSNPN and SVGIG (reference sequence). The CDR3 length is 16 residues. V shed 0 bases, J shed 4 bases, and the junction held 7 bases outside the gene matches.

This clone has just one count. The genes are TRBV4-2 and TRBJ2-7; 9 bases line up with TRBD2. V shed 6 bases, J shed 3 bases, and the junction held 9 bases outside the gene matches. Germline V gives CDR1 LGHNA, CDR2 YNFKEQ. The CDR3 contains 15 residues. CDR3 protein: CASRPSGAAIYEQYF. CDR3 DNA: TGTGCCAGCAGACCTAGCGGGGCGGCCATCTACGAGCAGTACTTC.

This rearrangement joins TRBV19 to TRBJ1-1, with D unclear. Trimming shortened V by 6 bases and J by 4 bases, and 15 bases separated the two germline ends. The germline gives CDR1 LNHDA, CDR2 SQIVND (reference sequence). This CDR3 comprises 14 residues. The CDR3: CASSALPSGTEAFF. CDR3 in DNA: TGTGCCAGTAGCGCTCTCCCCTCGGGCACTGAAGCTTTCTTT.

Regarding this clone: One end of the junction varies from germline; a read error may be responsible. This chain links TRBV19 with TRBJ2-7; D is perhaps TRBD2 (6 bases). CDR1 is LNHDA and CDR2 is SQIVND in the germline V gene (reference sequence). The CDR3 has 13 residues. The CDR3 sequence: CASSSWDSNEQYF. The CDR3 nucleotides read TGTGCCAGTAGTTCCTGGGACTCCAACGAGCAGTACTTC.

The V call is TRBV7-6, the J call TRBJ2-2; tentatively, D is TRBD2 (6 bases). V was cut by 0 bases and J by 0 bases, with 14 bases left in between. The germline V gene has CDR1 SGHVS and CDR2 FNYEAQ. This CDR3 region has 18 residues. The DNA of the CDR3 is TGTGCCAGCAGCTTAGCTTCCTTCCTAGCGCCGAACACCGGGGAGCTGTTTTTT. Translating gives CASSLASFLAPNTGELFF.

The rearrangement uses TRBV30 and TRBJ1-3; D is unclear. This CDR3 is built from 13 residues. Germline CDR1 GTSNPN, CDR2 SVGIG (reference sequence). Trimming took 3 bases from V and 0 from J, leaving 6 bases between them. The CDR3 nucleotides read TGTGCCTGGAGAAGGAGCTCTGGAAACACCATATATTTT. This translates into CAWRRSSGNTIYF.

The CDR3 here is CASSPGTGVIIPGTEAFF. The CDR3 DNA is TGTGCCAGCAGCCCCGGGACAGGGGTAATAATTCCGGGCACTGAAGCTTTCTTT. The chain links TRBV27 to TRBJ1-1; TRBD1 matches at 10 bases. CDR1 and CDR2 (germline): MNHEY, SMNVEV (reference sequence). The V gene end was trimmed by 6 bases and the J gene end by 4 bases; junction bases not matched to a gene: 17. This CDR3 contains 18 residues.

The V and J genes are TRBV28 and TRBJ1-5; 9 positions agree with TRBD1. This CDR3 is built from 16 residues. Germline V gene lookup returns CDR1 MDHEN and CDR2 SYDVKM. The junction had 10 bases not matched to a gene; V was cut back by 3 bases and J by 7 bases. This chain's CDR3 is CASSFRGQGLGQPQHF. In DNA, the CDR3 is TGTGCCAGCAGTTTTAGGGGACAGGGCCTTGGCCAGCCCCAGCATTTT.

V and J are TRBV5-1 and TRBJ1-1; maybe TRBD1 (5 bases). Germline loops: CDR1 SGHRS, CDR2 YFSETQ. This CDR3 is built from 16 residues. Deletions cut 5 bases from V and 3 bases from J, with 20 bases between. The DNA of the CDR3 is TGCGCCAGCAGACGCCTAGGGGCCGGCTCAGACACTGAAGCTTTCTTT. Translating it yields CASRRLGAGSDTEAFF.

The chain has TRBV7-6 and TRBJ1-1; D is possibly TRBD1 (5 bases). The CDR3 extends over 17 amino acids. The V gene's germline CDR1 is SGHVS and CDR2 FNYEAQ. Between the trimmed V and J ends, which lost 5 bases and 1 base, there was a span of 20 bases. The CDR3 reads CASSHPVGLQRNTEAFF. DNA for the CDR3: TGTGCCAGCAGCCACCCCGTGGGGCTACAGAGGAACACTGAAGCTTTCTTT. Looking up the rest from reference TRBV7-6 and TRBJ1-1 gives the full variable domain: GAGVSQSPRYKVTKRGQDVALRCDPISGHVSLYWYRQALGQGPEFLTYFNYEAQQDKSGLPNDRFSAERPEGSISTLTIQRTEQRDSAMYRCASSHPVGLQRNTEAFFGQGTRLTVV.

This clone was seen once. The chain has TRBV5-1 and TRBJ2-7; TRBD2 aligns across 16 bases. The CDR3 loop spans 19 amino acids. J gave up 4 bases and V 0 bases, and 10 bases lay outside the gene matches. Germline-derived CDR1 and CDR2 are SGHRS and YFSETQ. CDR3 sequence: CASSLEFGGGLAGGYEQYF. Written as DNA, the CDR3 is TGCGCCAGCAGCTTGGAGTTCGGAGGGGGACTAGCGGGGGGGTACGAGCAGTACTTC. The complete variable domain, with remaining parts taken from reference TRBV5-1 and TRBJ2-7, reads KAGVTQTPRYLIKTRGQQVTLSCSPISGHRSVSWYQQTPGQGLQFLFEYFSETQRNKGNFPGRFSGRQFSNSRSEMNVSTLELGDSALYLCASSLEFGGGLAGGYEQYFGPGTRLTVT.

This chain connects TRBV5-1 to TRBJ2-1, with 9 bases fitting TRBD1. Germline-derived CDR1 and CDR2 are SGHRS and YFSETQ. With V trimmed by 4 bases and J by 5 bases, 4 bases remained unmatched. CDR3 length equals 14 residues. The CDR3 region has the DNA TGCGCCAGCAGCCCCCGGGACAGGGACAATGAGCAGTTCTTC. It yields the protein CASSPRDRDNEQFF.

The rearrangement uses TRBV19 and TRBJ2-7; D call uncertain. The CDR3 is 14 amino acids. V was trimmed by 0 bases and J by 2 bases, leaving 8 bases between them. The V gene's germline CDR1 is LNHDA and CDR2 SQIVND (reference sequence). In DNA, the CDR3 is TGTGCCAGTAGTATAGAGGCTAGTGCCTACGAGCAGTACTTC. Its protein product is CASSIEASAYEQYF.

The J gene is TRBJ2-1, the V gene TRBV4-2; perhaps TRBD2 as D (6 bases). This CDR3 contains 14 residues. V lost 5 bases, J lost 7 bases, and 15 bases lay in between. CDR1 and CDR2 from the germline V gene are LGHNA and YNFKEQ. CDR3 sequence (DNA): TGTGCCAGCAGCTCGGCGGGAAAGGGGAATGAGCAGTTCTTC. Translated, it gives CASSSAGKGNEQFF.

This clone appeared a few times. This rearrangement joins TRBV7-7 to TRBJ2-5; TRBD2 is a possible D gene (6 bases). The germline V and J ends were trimmed by 0 bases and 8 bases, with 16 bases remaining between them. Germline loops: CDR1 SSHAT, CDR2 FNYEAQ (reference sequence). CDR3 length: 15 residues. The chain's CDR3 is CASSLAAGSRDTQYF. In DNA form, the CDR3 reads TGTGCCAGCAGCTTAGCGGCGGGGTCCCGAGATACCCAGTACTTC.

This rearrangement joins TRBV4-3 to TRBJ1-2, with D possibly being TRBD1 (5 bases). CDR3 length: 14 residues. Germline loops: CDR1 LGHNA, CDR2 YSLEER. Trimming stripped 3 bases from V and 4 bases from J, with 12 bases between. Here the CDR3 reads CASSQGRVSYGYTF. The CDR3, as DNA: TGCGCCAGCAGCCAGGGCAGGGTGAGCTATGGCTACACCTTC.

The J gene is TRBJ1-3, the V gene TRBV30, with D hard to call. The germline V gene encodes CDR1 GTSNPN and CDR2 SVGIG (reference sequence). The CDR3 has 12 residues. Trimming removed 2 bases at V and 4 bases at J, with 6 bases between. The CDR3, as DNA: TGTGCCTGGAGTCCAACAGGAAACACCATATATTTT. Translating it yields CAWSPTGNTIYF.

V is TRBV13 and J is TRBJ2-5; possible D gene TRBD1, 6 bases. Germline CDR1 PRHDT, CDR2 FYEKMQ (reference sequence). CDR3 size: 14 residues. The ends were cut back, 4 bases at V and 2 bases at J, with 11 bases in the middle. The CDR3 DNA reads TGTGCCAGCAGCTCACCCGACAGGCAAGAGACCCAGTACTTC. Amino acids: CASSSPDRQETQYF.

The CDR3: CASSLDPGYSGNTIYF. The CDR3 DNA reads TGTGCCAGCAGCTTAGATCCGGGATACTCTGGAAACACCATATATTTT. V gene TRBV11-2 combines with J gene TRBJ1-3; D unclear. Trimming shortened V by 0 bases and J by 0 bases, and 9 bases separated the two germline ends. In germline, CDR1 is SGHAT, CDR2 FQNNGV. CDR3 length equals 16 residues.

About this clone itself: The identical CDR3 is also encoded by other nucleotide sequences in the sample. J is TRBJ1-1 and V is TRBV19, with D perhaps matching TRBD1 (5 bases). Trimming stripped 6 bases from V and 0 bases from J, with 8 bases between. CDR3 size: 13 residues. Per germline, CDR1 LNHDA and CDR2 SQIVND (reference sequence). In DNA, the CDR3 is TGTGCCAGTAGCCCGACAGTGAACACTGAAGCTTTCTTT. This translates into CASSPTVNTEAFF.

V is TRBV10-2 and J is TRBJ2-3, with TRBD2 matching over 9 bases. J was trimmed by 3 bases and V by 3 bases; bases with no gene match: 4. The CDR3 is 15 residues long. In germline, CDR1 is WSHSY, CDR2 SAAADI. The CDR3 DNA follows: TGCGCCAGCAGTGAAGGGCTAGCGGGAACAGATACGCAGTATTTT. As protein: CASSEGLAGTDTQYF.

The gene calls are TRBV7-9 and TRBJ2-5, with 7 bases lining up with TRBD1. The junction had 7 bases not matched to a gene; V was cut back by 5 bases and J by 4 bases. The CDR3 spans 14 residues. The germline gives CDR1 SEHNR, CDR2 FQNEAQ (reference sequence). The CDR3 nucleotides read TGTGCCAGCAGCCCTAAGGGACAGCGAGAGACCCAGTACTTC. This translates into CASSPKGQRETQYF.

J is TRBJ1-1 and V is TRBV9; D uncertain. Trimming pared 0 bases from V and 2 bases from J, leaving 8 bases between. Germline V gene lookup returns CDR1 SGDLS and CDR2 YYNGEE. The CDR3 extends over 14 amino acids. The CDR3 region is CASSVAGKNTEAFF. CDR3 in DNA: TGTGCCAGCAGCGTAGCGGGTAAAAACACTGAAGCTTTCTTT.

The J gene is TRBJ2-5, the V gene TRBV2; TRBD2 aligns across 9 bases. This CDR3 has 14 amino acids. V lost 7 bases, J lost 4 bases, and 7 bases stayed unmatched. Germline CDR1 is SNHLY and CDR2 is FYNNEI. The CDR3 DNA reads TGTGCCAGCAATCGGCGGGAGGGCCTAGAGACCCAGTACTTC. Its protein product is CASNRREGLETQYF.

The V and J genes are TRBV7-9 and TRBJ2-5; 8 bases align to TRBD1. The CDR3 consists of 15 residues. Germline CDR1 is SEHNR and CDR2 is FQNEAQ (reference sequence). V lost 5 bases and J lost 9; bases outside the gene matches: 14. CDR3 coding DNA: TGTGCCAGCAGCCGAGGACAGGGCCTGGGCGAGGCCCAGTACTTC. This encodes CASSRGQGLGEAQYF.